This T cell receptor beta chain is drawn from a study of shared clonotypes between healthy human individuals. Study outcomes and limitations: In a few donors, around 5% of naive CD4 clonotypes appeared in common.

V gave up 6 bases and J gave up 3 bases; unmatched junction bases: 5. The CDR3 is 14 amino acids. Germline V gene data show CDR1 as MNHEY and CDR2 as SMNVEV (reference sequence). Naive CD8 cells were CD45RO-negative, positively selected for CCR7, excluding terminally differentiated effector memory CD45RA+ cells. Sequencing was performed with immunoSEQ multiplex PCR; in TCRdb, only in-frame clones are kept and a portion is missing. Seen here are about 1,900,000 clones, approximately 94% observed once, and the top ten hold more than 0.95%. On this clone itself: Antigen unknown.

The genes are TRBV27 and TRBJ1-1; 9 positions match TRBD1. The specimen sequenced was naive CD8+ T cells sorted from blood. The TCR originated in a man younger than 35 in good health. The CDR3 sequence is CASRGQGRDTEAFF. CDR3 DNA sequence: TGTGCCAGCAGAGGACAGGGGCGGGACACTGAAGCTTTCTTT.